This section outlines one T cell receptor beta chain sequence together with its context. This sample was taken from a study of blood T cell repertoires in COVID-19. At the level of the study: The study drew acute and convalescent COVID-19 samples from the United States, Italy and Spain. T cells, B-cell-depleted T cells, or PBMCs provided the cDNA or gDNA that served as material.

The assay was immunoSEQ multiplex PCR, and TCRdb's table has in-frame clones only and misses some. The sample yields around 180,000 clones, roughly 85% seen once. This CDR3 has 15 residues. Germline V gene data show CDR1 as SQVTM and CDR2 as ANQGSEA. V was trimmed by 5 bases and J by 1 base, leaving 16 bases between them. This chain links TRBV29-1 with TRBJ2-3, with D possibly matching TRBD2 (6 bases). The TCR originated in a woman aged 25 to 39 with acute or convalescent COVID-19. The sample comprised peripheral blood. Here the CDR3 reads CSVPGRPGGTDTQYF. The DNA for the CDR3 is TGCAGCGTTCCCGGCCGACCGGGGGGCACAGATACGCAGTATTTT.